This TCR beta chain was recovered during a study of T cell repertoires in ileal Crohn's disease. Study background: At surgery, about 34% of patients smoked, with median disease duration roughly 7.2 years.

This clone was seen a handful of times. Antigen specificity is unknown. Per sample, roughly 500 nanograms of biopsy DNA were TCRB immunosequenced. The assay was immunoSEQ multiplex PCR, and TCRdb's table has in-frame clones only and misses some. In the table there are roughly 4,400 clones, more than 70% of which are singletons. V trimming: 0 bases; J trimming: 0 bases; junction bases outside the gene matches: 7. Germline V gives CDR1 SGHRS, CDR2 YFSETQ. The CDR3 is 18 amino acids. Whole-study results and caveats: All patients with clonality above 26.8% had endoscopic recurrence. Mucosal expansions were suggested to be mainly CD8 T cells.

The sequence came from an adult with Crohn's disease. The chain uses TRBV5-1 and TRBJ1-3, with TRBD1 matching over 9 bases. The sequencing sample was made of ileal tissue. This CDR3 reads CASSLGGTGLLSGNTIYF. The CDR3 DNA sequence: TGCGCCAGCAGCTTGGGGGGGACAGGGTTACTCTCTGGAAACACCATATATTTT. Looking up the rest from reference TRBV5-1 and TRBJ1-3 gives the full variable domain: KAGVTQTPRYLIKTRGQQVTLSCSPISGHRSVSWYQQTPGQGLQFLFEYFSETQRNKGNFPGRFSGRQFSNSRSEMNVSTLELGDSALYLCASSLGGTGLLSGNTIYFGEGSWLTVV.